A selection of T cell receptor beta chains follows, all from one sample in a study of shared clonotypes between healthy human individuals. TCRdb keeps only in-frame clones here, not all; method: immunoSEQ multiplex PCR. In the table there are 2,500,000 or so clones, approximately 93% of which are singletons. The sample comprised naive CD4+ T cells from PBMCs. These receptors all come from a young man in good health. Some clones in this sample may be carry-over from other donors' samples. The CDR3 runs from the conserved cysteine through the conserved F or W. Fields, in order: V gene, D gene, J gene, clone size, CDR3 DNA, CDR3 protein. A D gene is named only where the DNA matches it firmly. The size of a clone is reported for some rows only, either as once, few or many, or as a class for expanded clones.

V: TRBV7-6; D: TRBD2; J: TRBJ2-5; size: -; DNA: TGTGCCAGCAGCCCACCACTACTAGCGGGAGGAGGGGAGACCCAGTACTTC; CDR3: CASSPPLLAGGGETQYF
V: TRBV20-1; D: -; J: TRBJ2-7; size: -; DNA: TGCAGTGGGGGAATCTACGAGCAGTACTTC; CDR3: CSGGIYEQYF
V: TRBV5-1; D: TRBD2; J: TRBJ2-1; size: -; DNA: TGCGCCAGCAGCTTGATAGTGGGAGGGAATGAGCAGTTCTTC; CDR3: CASSLIVGGNEQFF
V: TRBV2; D: -; J: TRBJ2-4; size: once; DNA: TGTGCCAGCCGGCGGGCGGGTAAAAACATTCAGTACTTC; CDR3: CASRRAGKNIQYF
V: TRBV5-1; D: TRBD1; J: TRBJ2-3; size: -; DNA: TGCGCCAGCAGCTTGATAGGGACAGGGACCGCCGGGGCGCAGTATTTT; CDR3: CASSLIGTGTAGAQYF
V: TRBV19; D: -; J: TRBJ1-5; size: few; DNA: TGTGCCAGTAGCCGGGAGGATCAGCCCCAGCATTTT; CDR3: CASSREDQPQHF
V: TRBV5-1; D: TRBD1; J: TRBJ2-1; size: -; DNA: TGCGCCAGCAGCTCCTCCCCGGGACAGATCTCTGGGAATGAGCAGTTCTTC; CDR3: CASSSSPGQISGNEQFF
V: TRBV5-6; D: -; J: TRBJ2-5; size: -; DNA: TGTGCCAGCAGCTTAATACTCCAAGAGACCCAGTACTTC; CDR3: CASSLILQETQYF
V: TRBV5-1; D: TRBD2; J: TRBJ2-1; size: -; DNA: TGCGCCAGCAGCTTGCTAGCGGGAGCCTACAATGAGCAGTTCTTC; CDR3: CASSLLAGAYNEQFF
V: TRBV18; D: -; J: TRBJ1-2; size: once; DNA: TGTGCCAGCTCAGCCCCCCAGGCTGACTATGGCTACACCTTC; CDR3: CASSAPQADYGYTF
V: TRBV4-2; D: -; J: TRBJ2-1; size: -; DNA: TGTGCCAGCAGCCAAACCGATGGACGAGGCCGTCCTAACTACAATGAGCAGTTCTTC; CDR3: CASSQTDGRGRPNYNEQFF
V: TRBV27; D: TRBD1; J: TRBJ1-2; size: -; DNA: TGTGCCAGCACAAAACAGGGGGTACAAGGCTACACCTTC; CDR3: CASTKQGVQGYTF
V: TRBV9; D: -; J: TRBJ1-1; size: few; DNA: TGTGCCAGCAGCGTAGAGGGCAGGTCCTACACTGAAGCTTTCTTT; CDR3: CASSVEGRSYTEAFF
V: TRBV28; D: -; J: TRBJ1-1; size: -; DNA: TGTGCCAGCAGTGCCCGCAAAGACACTGAAGCTTTCTTT; CDR3: CASSARKDTEAFF
V: TRBV15; D: -; J: TRBJ2-1; size: -; DNA: TGTGCCACCAGCAGAGATCCGTACCCGACGGGGAATGAGCAGTTCTTC; CDR3: CATSRDPYPTGNEQFF
V: TRBV5-1; D: -; J: TRBJ2-5; size: -; DNA: TGCGCCAGCACTGGCGGGCAGACTATATTACAAGAGACCCAGTACTTC; CDR3: CASTGGQTILQETQYF
V: TRBV6-5; D: -; J: TRBJ2-3; size: -; DNA: TGTGCCAGCAGTGACTTGAGTCGGGATACGCAGTATTTT; CDR3: CASSDLSRDTQYF
V: TRBV15; D: -; J: TRBJ2-2; size: -; DNA: TGTGCCACCAGCAGAGATATTTCCCGGCCGTCCGGGGAGCTGTTTTTT; CDR3: CATSRDISRPSGELFF
V: TRBV29-1; D: TRBD1; J: TRBJ1-4; size: -; DNA: TGCAGCGTTCGACAGGGGGATGAAAAACTGTTTTTT; CDR3: CSVRQGDEKLFF
V: TRBV7-2; D: TRBD1; J: TRBJ2-6; size: once; DNA: TGTGCCAGCAGCCTAGGGAGACAGGGATCCGGGGCCAACGTCCTGACTTTC; CDR3: CASSLGRQGSGANVLTF
V: TRBV2; D: TRBD1; J: TRBJ1-2; size: -; DNA: TGTGCCAGCACTTTTAGGACAGGGACCTATGGCTACACCTTC; CDR3: CASTFRTGTYGYTF
V: TRBV15; D: TRBD2; J: TRBJ2-3; size: -; DNA: TGTGCCACCAGCAGTAGGCGGGAGACCACAGATACGCAGTATTTT; CDR3: CATSSRRETTDTQYF
V: TRBV11-2; D: -; J: TRBJ1-5; size: -; DNA: TGTGCCAGCAGCCCGGACACAAATCAGCCCCAGCATTTT; CDR3: CASSPDTNQPQHF
V: TRBV9; D: -; J: TRBJ2-2; size: -; DNA: TGTGCCAGCAGCCTCAGAGGGCCAGAAGGGGGGGAGCTGTTTTTT; CDR3: CASSLRGPEGGELFF
V: TRBV9; D: -; J: TRBJ1-5; size: -; DNA: TGTGCCAGCAGCGCCGGGGCCTTAAATCAGCCCCAGCATTTT; CDR3: CASSAGALNQPQHF
V: TRBV5-6; D: -; J: TRBJ1-2; size: -; DNA: TGTGCCAGCAGCTACTTTGGACGGATCCTCTATGGCTACACCTTC; CDR3: CASSYFGRILYGYTF
V: TRBV11-2; D: -; J: TRBJ2-1; size: once; DNA: TGTGCCAGCAGCTCGCTTCAGTACAATGAGCAGTTCTTC; CDR3: CASSSLQYNEQFF
V: TRBV27; D: TRBD1; J: TRBJ1-1; size: -; DNA: TGTGCCAGCAGTCCGAGGGGACAGGGAACTTTCAGGGCTTTCTTT; CDR3: CASSPRGQGTFRAFF
V: TRBV7-9; D: -; J: TRBJ2-2; size: few; DNA: TGTGCCAGCACCGTTTGGACCGGGGAGCTGTTTTTT; CDR3: CASTVWTGELFF
V: TRBV5-5; D: -; J: TRBJ2-3; size: -; DNA: TGTGCCAGCAGCCCCCAGGAGGCCCGATACACAGATACGCAGTATTTT; CDR3: CASSPQEARYTDTQYF
V: TRBV6-5; D: -; J: TRBJ1-5; size: -; DNA: TGTGCCAGCAGCGAGGCAGGGGCGGGAAATCAGCCCCAGCATTTT; CDR3: CASSEAGAGNQPQHF
V: TRBV15; D: TRBD2; J: TRBJ2-3; size: -; DNA: TGTGCCACCAGCAAAAGACTAGCGGGAGGTACTGCGGGCACAGATACGCAGTATTTT; CDR3: CATSKRLAGGTAGTDTQYF
V: TRBV28; D: TRBD1; J: TRBJ1-5; size: -; DNA: TGTGCCAGCAGTTTATTGCAGGGGGCTCGTCAGCCCCAGCATTTT; CDR3: CASSLLQGARQPQHF
V: TRBV7-8; D: TRBD2; J: TRBJ2-2; size: -; DNA: TGTGCCAGCAGCTTAGAACTAGCGGGAGCGACCTCGAACACCGGGGAGCTGTTTTTT; CDR3: CASSLELAGATSNTGELFF
V: TRBV7-9; D: -; J: TRBJ1-3; size: -; DNA: TGTGCCAGCAGCTTAGTGGACCTGGGGTTAGGAAACACCATATATTTT; CDR3: CASSLVDLGLGNTIYF
V: TRBV11-2; D: -; J: TRBJ1-1; size: -; DNA: TGTGCCAGCAGCCCCGGACACCTGGCTGAAGCTTTCTTT; CDR3: CASSPGHLAEAFF
V: TRBV15; D: TRBD1; J: TRBJ1-2; size: once; DNA: TGTGCCACCAGCCACCGGACAGGCACCTATGGCTACACCTTC; CDR3: CATSHRTGTYGYTF
V: TRBV28; D: TRBD1; J: TRBJ1-1; size: -; DNA: TGTGCCAGCAGTTTGGGACAGGGGGCGAATGAAGCTTTCTTT; CDR3: CASSLGQGANEAFF
V: TRBV2; D: TRBD2; J: TRBJ2-1; size: -; DNA: TGTGCCAGCAGCCAAAGCTCTAGCGGGGGCCCCCACAATGAGCAGTTCTTC; CDR3: CASSQSSSGGPHNEQFF
V: TRBV6-1; D: TRBD1; J: TRBJ1-1; size: -; DNA: TGTGCCAGCGGACAGGGTGAAGCTTTCTTT; CDR3: CASGQGEAFF